The entry that follows covers one T cell receptor beta chain sequence. Its antigen is as yet unknown. Control samples were healthy donors' buffy coats. The data were taken from a study of STAT5B mutations in CD4+ large granular lymphocyte leukemia. Clones were read by immunoSEQ multiplex PCR, and TCRdb kept only the in-frame ones, dropping some. Seen here are about 32,000 clones, about 85% observed once, and the top ten hold about 4.6%. Overall study results and limits: The CD4+ versus CD8+ T-LGLL clonality difference may reflect limited sample size. Patient CD4-sorted repertoires stayed more clonal than healthy ones after leukemic-clone removal. Main leukemic clonotypes were patient-specific, but approximately 27% appeared at low frequency elsewhere.

The CDR3 is 15 amino acids. Per germline, CDR1 LGHNA and CDR2 YNFKEQ. V dropped 1 base and J dropped 3 bases, with 10 bases sitting between them. Sequencing was done on a sample of CD4+ T cells from blood buffy coats. The source of this sequence is a human donor in good health. The V and J genes are TRBV4-2 and TRBJ2-1; D is undetermined. This CDR3 is CASSQGTELYNEQFF. CDR3 sequence (DNA): TGTGCCAGCAGCCAAGGGACGGAGCTCTACAATGAGCAGTTCTTC.